A single sample gave rise to the 24 T cell receptor beta chains below, sequenced in a study of neurological immune-mediated disorders. Regarding time point: longitudinal time-point 3. MiXCR was run by TCRdb on the 5' RACE reads, yielding one entry per CDR3 protein. The repertoire holds under 130,000 distinct CDR3 sequences, with approximately 10% as singletons. The sequenced material came from PBMCs. These receptors all come from a female donor with HTLV-1-associated myelopathy (HAM/TSP).

This clonotype has at least ten counts. The chain carries TRBV5-1 and TRBJ2-1, with TRBD1 matching over 11 bases. This CDR3 region has 15 residues. Per the germline V gene, CDR1 is SGHRS and CDR2 is YFSETQ. V gave up 4 bases and J gave up 8 bases; unmatched junction bases: 8. CDR3 region: CASSAGTGGRDEQFF. In DNA form, the CDR3 reads TGCGCCAGCAGCGCCGGGACAGGGGGTAGGGATGAGCAGTTCTTC.

Turning to this clonotype: This sequence may be a read error, since a much larger clone differs from it by one base. The chain joins TRBV7-2 to TRBJ2-4, with TRBD2 as a possible D gene (7 bases). The germline V and J ends were trimmed by 6 bases and 12 bases, with 15 bases remaining between them. This CDR3 is built from 12 residues. Germline CDR1 is SGHTA and CDR2 is FQGNSA. In nucleotides, the CDR3 is TGTGCCAGCAGGAAGGGGGGGGTGCCTCAGTACTTC. It is translated as CASRKGGVPQYF.

This clonotype was seen many times. The chain combines TRBV5-1 with TRBJ1-1; TRBD1 might be the D (5 bases). There are 15 residues in the CDR3. Germline V gene lookup returns CDR1 SGHRS and CDR2 YFSETQ. V lost 4 bases, J lost 3 bases, and 16 bases lay in between. CDR3 in amino acids: CASSKAPGGDTEAFF. In DNA, the CDR3 is TGCGCCAGCAGCAAAGCACCGGGAGGGGACACTGAAGCTTTCTTT.

Ten or more counts support this clonotype. The chain joins TRBV6-4 to TRBJ1-5; 7 bases line up with TRBD1. The germline gives CDR1 MRHNA, CDR2 SNTAGT. With 0 bases clipped from V and 1 base from J, the junction kept 6 bases outside the gene matches. CDR3 length equals 17 residues. The CDR3 nucleotides are TGTGCCAGCAGTGACTCGACAGGGAGGAAGAGCAATCAGCCCCAGCATTTT. It encodes CASSDSTGRKSNQPQHF.

This clonotype was counted at least ten times. The V call is TRBV5-1, the J call TRBJ1-1, with D unresolved. Germline-derived CDR1 and CDR2 are SGHRS and YFSETQ. The CDR3 contains 14 residues. Trimming cost V 7 bases and J 4 bases, with 17 bases left between them. CDR3 bases: TGCGCCAGCCCCGCCGGGCACCCTGGCACTGAAGCTTTCTTT. Encoded protein: CASPAGHPGTEAFF.

This clonotype was counted many times. The gene calls are TRBV11-1 and TRBJ2-5; D is ambiguous. In germline, CDR1 is SGHAT, CDR2 FQDESV (reference sequence). Trimming cost V 4 bases and J 2 bases, with 11 bases left between them. CDR3 size: 14 residues. CDR3 loop: CASSYGRIQETQYF. Written as DNA, the CDR3 is TGTGCCAGCAGCTACGGACGAATTCAAGAGACCCAGTACTTC.

This clonotype was picked up many times. The gene calls are TRBV7-3 and TRBJ1-6; tentative D call: TRBD1 (6 bases). This CDR3 has 16 residues. Trimming removed 1 base at V and 7 bases at J, with 14 bases between. Germline CDR1 SGHTA, CDR2 FQGTGA. The CDR3 spells CASSLIGGQSNSPLHF. The CDR3, as DNA: TGTGCCAGCAGCTTAATCGGAGGACAGTCGAATTCACCCCTCCACTTT.

With respect to this clonotype: At one of its ends the junction is not consistent with the germline gene, which may arise from a read error. The chain combines TRBV7-2 with TRBJ2-1; TRBD2 matches 11 bases. Germline V gives CDR1 SGHTA, CDR2 FQGNSA. The CDR3 has 19 amino acids. The CDR3 sequence: CASSLSGSGGVHPYNELFF. The CDR3 nucleotides are TGTGCCAGCAGCTTATCTGGTAGCGGGGGGGTTCATCCCTACAATGAGCTGTTCTTC.

The J gene is TRBJ2-2, the V gene TRBV5-1; TRBD2 might be the D (6 bases). The CDR3 contains 17 residues. Between the trimmed V and J ends, which lost 0 bases and 1 base, there was a span of 13 bases. Germline lookup yields CDR1 SGHRS and CDR2 YFSETQ. The CDR3 DNA reads TGCGCCAGCAGCTTGGAGGGACTCCGGAGGAACACCGGGGAGCTGTTTTTT. It specifies CASSLEGLRRNTGELFF.

This clonotype showed up just once. The CDR3 does not close with the conserved phenylalanine or tryptophan, likely indicating a read error. It is unclear where the CDR3 begins or ends on the DNA, so no DNA is shown, and the CDR3 is as TCRdb lists it. This chain joins TRBV7-9 and TRBJ2-3; no check of the table's D call, TRBD1, against the DNA was made. In germline, CDR1 is SEHNR, CDR2 FQNEAQ (reference sequence). The CDR3 has 14 amino acids, counting both end residues. This CDR3 reads CASMVDWGADTQDL.

There are many counts of this clonotype. V and J are TRBV28 and TRBJ2-1; D perhaps matches TRBD2 (6 bases). Germline V gives CDR1 MDHEN, CDR2 SYDVKM. V lost 7 bases and J 7 bases, leaving 23 bases between the germline ends. The CDR3 is 16 amino acids. The CDR3 sequence is CASTPGRVKRGNEQFF. The DNA for the CDR3 is TGTGCCAGCACCCCCGGGAGAGTGAAACGGGGGAATGAGCAGTTCTTC.

As for this clonotype: The junction shows a germline mismatch at one end, possibly a read error. V gene TRBV28 combines with J gene TRBJ2-5; D call uncertain. Germline CDR1 MDHEN, CDR2 SYDVKM. The CDR3 sequence is 14 residues long. CDR3 loop: CARSFPGQSETQYF. The CDR3 DNA reads TGTGCCAGAAGTTTTCCAGGCCAGTCAGAGACCCAGTACTTC.

Many counts were recorded for this clonotype. The chain couples TRBV5-1 to TRBJ2-3; D may be TRBD1 (5 bases). The V end was cut by 0 bases, the J end by 0 bases, with 8 bases between. Looked up from germline, CDR1 is SGHRS and CDR2 is YFSETQ. The CDR3 is 15 amino acids. CDR3 sequence reads: CASSLAAGSTDTQYF. CDR3 bases: TGCGCCAGCAGCTTGGCGGCAGGGAGCACAGATACGCAGTATTTT.

This clonotype was counted many times. V usage is TRBV4-2 and J usage is TRBJ1-1; maybe TRBD1 (5 bases). V was clipped by 0 bases and J by 5 bases, with 16 bases between them. Germline values: CDR1 LGHNA, CDR2 YNFKEQ. The CDR3 loop spans 16 amino acids. For the CDR3, the DNA is TGTGCCAGCAGCCAAGAAAATGGCAGGGCGACTACTGAAGCTTTCTTT. It is translated as CASSQENGRATTEAFF.

In regard to this clonotype: Compared with germline, one end of the junction differs, possibly owing to a read error. The chain is built from TRBV4-1 and TRBJ2-5; the D gene is possibly TRBD1 (6 bases). CDR1 is MGHRA, CDR2 YSYEKL, per germline. This CDR3 is built from 13 residues. The CDR3 sequence is CASSLRKGETKYF. The CDR3 DNA is TGCGCCAGCAGTCTTAGAAAGGGGGAGACCAAGTACTTC.

This clonotype has at least ten counts. The chain joins TRBV10-3 to TRBJ2-1; 7 bases are shared with TRBD2. V lost 5 bases to trimming and J lost 5 bases; unmatched junction nucleotides: 3. Germline CDR1 and CDR2: ENHRY and SYGVKD. This CDR3 has 13 residues. The CDR3 region is CAISNGGNNEQFF. Here the CDR3 DNA reads TGTGCCATCAGTAACGGGGGGAACAATGAGCAGTTCTTC.

The sample holds a few counts of this clonotype. This may arise from a read error, as a much more abundant clone is one base away. The J gene is TRBJ1-1, the V gene TRBV15; perhaps TRBD1 as D (5 bases). The CDR3 loop spans 14 amino acids. CDR1 and CDR2 (germline): LNHNV, YYDKDF (reference sequence). CDR3 nucleotides: TGTGTCACCAGCAGCGGCCAGGGGAACACTGAAGCTTTCTTT. Translating it yields CVTSSGQGNTEAFF.

At least ten counts were recorded for this clonotype. This chain joins TRBV7-6 and TRBJ2-7; 12 positions match TRBD1. The J segment lost 6 bases and the V segment lost 5 bases, leaving 14 bases of the junction unmatched. The CDR3 sequence is 17 residues long. Germline values: CDR1 SGHVS, CDR2 FNYEAQ. The CDR3 protein is CASSGPASGTGGSEQYF. CDR3 in DNA: TGTGCCAGCAGCGGGCCAGCGTCAGGGACAGGGGGCTCCGAGCAGTACTTC.

This chain uses TRBV10-3 with TRBJ2-5; D is ambiguous. The CDR3 consists of 11 residues. V lost 6 bases to trimming and J lost 3 bases, with 5 bases between them. CDR1 is ENHRY, CDR2 SYGVKD, per germline. CDR3 amino acids: CAIRSEETQYF. For the CDR3, the DNA is TGTGCCATCAGGTCAGAAGAGACCCAGTACTTC.

The V gene is TRBV5-1, the J gene TRBJ2-5, with TRBD2 as a possible D gene (7 bases). The CDR3 length is 15 residues. Trimming pared 2 bases from V and 3 bases from J, leaving 14 bases between. Germline CDR1 is SGHRS and CDR2 is YFSETQ. This CDR3 reads CASSFGGGAEETQYF. In DNA, the CDR3 is TGCGCCAGCAGCTTTGGAGGGGGGGCGGAAGAGACCCAGTACTTC.

This clonotype was recorded at least ten times. This rearrangement joins TRBV7-2 to TRBJ2-7; D is unresolved. This CDR3 comprises 14 residues. The V gene's germline CDR1 is SGHTA and CDR2 FQGNSA. V shed 4 bases and J shed 7 bases, with 17 bases lying between them. In nucleotides, the CDR3 is TGTGCCAGCAGCTCACGGACCAGACTGGGGGAGCAGTACTTC. Protein: CASSSRTRLGEQYF.

This clonotype has at least ten counts. The chain recombines TRBV20-1 with TRBJ1-6; D perhaps matches TRBD1 (6 bases). Germline lookup yields CDR1 DFQATT and CDR2 SNEGSKA (reference sequence). This CDR3 region has 15 residues. V was cut by 3 bases and J by 7 bases, with 16 bases left in between. Here the CDR3 reads CSARGRSTGNSPLHF. CDR3 DNA: TGCAGTGCTAGGGGTCGGTCTACAGGGAATTCACCCCTCCACTTT.

This clonotype showed up many times. J is TRBJ1-6 and V is TRBV3-1; weak D call: TRBD1 (6 bases). Germline V gene sequence: CDR1 LGHDT, CDR2 YNNKEL (reference sequence). The CDR3 is made up of 15 amino acids. Trimming pared 7 bases from V and 0 bases from J, leaving 10 bases between. The CDR3, as DNA: TGTGCCAGCATGGACAGAAGCTCCTATAATTCACCCCTCCACTTT. Translating gives CASMDRSSYNSPLHF.

This clonotype was found a few times. The chain has TRBV5-1 and TRBJ1-6, with D unclear. Germline CDR1 SGHRS, CDR2 YFSETQ. V lost 0 bases to trimming and J lost 7 bases, with 11 bases between them. The CDR3 covers 15 residues. CDR3 loop: CASSLALSGNSPLHF. The CDR3 DNA sequence: TGCGCCAGCAGCTTGGCCTTAAGCGGGAATTCACCCCTCCACTTT. Full variable domain (outside the CDR3, taken from reference TRBV5-1 and TRBJ1-6): KAGVTQTPRYLIKTRGQQVTLSCSPISGHRSVSWYQQTPGQGLQFLFEYFSETQRNKGNFPGRFSGRQFSNSRSEMNVSTLELGDSALYLCASSLALSGNSPLHFGNGTRLTVT.